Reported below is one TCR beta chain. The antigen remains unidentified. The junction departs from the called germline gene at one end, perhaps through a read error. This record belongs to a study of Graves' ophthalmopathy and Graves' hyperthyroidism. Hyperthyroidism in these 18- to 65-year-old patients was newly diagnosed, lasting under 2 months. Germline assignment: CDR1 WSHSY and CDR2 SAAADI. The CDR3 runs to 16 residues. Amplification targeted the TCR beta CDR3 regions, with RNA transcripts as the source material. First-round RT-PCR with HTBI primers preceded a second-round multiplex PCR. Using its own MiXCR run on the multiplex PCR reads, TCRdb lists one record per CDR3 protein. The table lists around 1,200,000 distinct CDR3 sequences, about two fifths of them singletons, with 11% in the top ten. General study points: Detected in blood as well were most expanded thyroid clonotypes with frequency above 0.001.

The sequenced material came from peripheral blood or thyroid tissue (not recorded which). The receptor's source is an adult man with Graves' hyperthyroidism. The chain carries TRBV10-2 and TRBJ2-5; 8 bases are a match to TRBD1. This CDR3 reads CASSYSDRGREETQHF. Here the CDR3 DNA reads TGTGCCAGCAGTTACTCAGACAGGGGACGGGAAGAGACCCAGCACTTC.